This TCR beta chain originates from a study of T-cell memory formation after mild COVID-19. Study-wide results and limits: Pre-infection memory contained some responding clones, which suggested that cross-reactive memory had joined.

From the 5' RACE reads, TCRdb called clonotypes with MiXCR, one entry per CDR3 protein. Seen here are about 560,000 distinct CDR3 sequences, 20% to 25% observed once, and the top ten hold 7% to 9%. This clonotype has just a few counts. Its antigen is not identified. The CDR3 is 16 amino acids. In germline, CDR1 is DFQATT, CDR2 SNEGSKA (reference sequence). V gave up 3 bases and J gave up 4 bases, with 19 bases separating them. This chain joins TRBV20-1 and TRBJ2-1; D call uncertain. The source of this sequence is an adult woman who had mild COVID-19 (a few samples of this study predate the infection). Cell type and time point are not known. What was sequenced was PBMCs or a T cell subset sorted from them (not recorded which). The CDR3 reads CSASTATSLGYNEQFF. CDR3 nucleotide sequence: TGCAGTGCTAGCACAGCTACCTCCCTTGGGTACAATGAGCAGTTCTTC.